This T cell receptor (beta chain) was observed in a study of blood T cell repertoires in COVID-19. Background on the study: From the United States, Italy and Spain came samples of acute and convalescent COVID-19. T cells, B-cell-depleted T cells, or PBMCs provided the cDNA or gDNA that served as material.

In the study's own analysis: Amplification from reference gene primers served as the basis for estimated nucleated cell counts. Method: immunoSEQ multiplex PCR; TCRdb's copy keeps in-frame clones and lacks some. V and J calls and clone size come straight from that table; D and trimming were deduced from the DNA. The sample lists about 150,000 clones; 84% were seen once. CDR1 and CDR2 (germline): SEHNR, FQNEAQ (reference sequence). The junction had 7 bases not matched to a gene; V was cut back by 5 bases and J by 3 bases. There are 15 residues in the CDR3. This receptor was obtained from a human donor in a cohort sampled during active COVID-19. The chain couples TRBV7-9 to TRBJ2-3, with 8 bases identical to TRBD2. Material for sequencing was peripheral blood. The CDR3 sequence: CASSPGGLGTDTQYF. CDR3 bases: TGTGCCAGCAGCCCGGGGGGACTAGGTACAGATACGCAGTATTTT.